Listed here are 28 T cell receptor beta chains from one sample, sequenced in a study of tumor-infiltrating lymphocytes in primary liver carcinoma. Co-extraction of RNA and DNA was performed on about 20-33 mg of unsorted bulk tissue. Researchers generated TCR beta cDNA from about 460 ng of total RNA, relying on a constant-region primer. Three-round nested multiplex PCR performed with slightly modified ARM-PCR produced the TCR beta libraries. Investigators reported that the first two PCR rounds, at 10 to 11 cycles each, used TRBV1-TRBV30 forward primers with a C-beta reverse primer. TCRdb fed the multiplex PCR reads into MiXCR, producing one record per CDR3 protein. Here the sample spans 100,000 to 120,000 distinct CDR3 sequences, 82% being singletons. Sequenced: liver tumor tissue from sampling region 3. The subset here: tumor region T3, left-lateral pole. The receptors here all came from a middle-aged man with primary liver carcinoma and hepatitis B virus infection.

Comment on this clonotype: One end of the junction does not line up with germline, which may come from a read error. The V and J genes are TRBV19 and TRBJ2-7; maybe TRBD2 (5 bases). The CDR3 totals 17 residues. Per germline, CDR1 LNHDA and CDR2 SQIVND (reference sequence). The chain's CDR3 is CASSAKPHARGLYDQYF. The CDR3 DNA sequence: TGTGCCAGTAGCGCTAAGCCCCATGCGAGAGGGCTCTACGACCAGTACTTC.

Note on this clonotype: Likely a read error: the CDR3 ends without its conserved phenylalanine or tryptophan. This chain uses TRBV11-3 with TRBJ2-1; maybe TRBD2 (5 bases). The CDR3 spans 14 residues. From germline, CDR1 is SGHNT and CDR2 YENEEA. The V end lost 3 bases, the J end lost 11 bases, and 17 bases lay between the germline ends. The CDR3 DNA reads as TGTGCCAGCAGCTTGACTAATATTATCGATAAGCAGTTCTCC. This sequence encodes CASSLTNIIDKQFS.

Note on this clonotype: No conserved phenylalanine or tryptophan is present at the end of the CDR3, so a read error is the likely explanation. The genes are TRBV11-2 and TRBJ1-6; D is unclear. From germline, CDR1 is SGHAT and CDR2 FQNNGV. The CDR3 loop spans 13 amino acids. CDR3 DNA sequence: TGTGCCAGTAGCCCCTACACGGATTCAGCCCTCCACTAT. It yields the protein CASSPYTDSALHY.

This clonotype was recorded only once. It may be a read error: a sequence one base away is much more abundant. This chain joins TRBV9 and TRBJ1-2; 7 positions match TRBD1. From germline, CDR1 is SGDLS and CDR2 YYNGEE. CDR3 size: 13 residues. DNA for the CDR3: TGTGCCAGCAGCGTGGGACAGACCGATGGCTACAGCTTC. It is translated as CASSVGQTDGYSF.

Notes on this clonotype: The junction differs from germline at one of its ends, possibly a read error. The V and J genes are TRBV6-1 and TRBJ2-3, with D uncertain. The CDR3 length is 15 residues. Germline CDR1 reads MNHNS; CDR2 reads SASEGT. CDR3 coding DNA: TGTGCCAGCAGTGAAGGTATCTGGCCCGTAGATACTCAGTATTTT. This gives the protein CASSEGIWPVDTQYF.

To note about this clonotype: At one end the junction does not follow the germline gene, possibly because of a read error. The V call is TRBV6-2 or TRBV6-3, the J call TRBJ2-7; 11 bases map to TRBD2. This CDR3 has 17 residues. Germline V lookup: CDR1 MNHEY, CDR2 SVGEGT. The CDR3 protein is CVSCSGRGGDLSYEQYF. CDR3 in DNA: TGTGTCAGCTGTAGCGGGAGGGGAGGAGATCTCTCCTACGAGCAGTACTTC.

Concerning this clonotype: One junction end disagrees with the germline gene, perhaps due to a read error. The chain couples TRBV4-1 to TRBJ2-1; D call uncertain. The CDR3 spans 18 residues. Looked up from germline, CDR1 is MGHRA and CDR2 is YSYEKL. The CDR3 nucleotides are TGCGCAAGCAGCCAAGATCCCCAACGAGGTCCCACCTACAATGAGCATTTCTTC. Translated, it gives CASSQDPQRGPTYNEHFF.

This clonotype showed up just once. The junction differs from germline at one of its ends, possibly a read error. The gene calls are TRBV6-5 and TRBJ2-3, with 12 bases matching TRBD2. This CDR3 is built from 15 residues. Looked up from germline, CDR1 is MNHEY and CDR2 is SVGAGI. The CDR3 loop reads CASNAGLAGTGTQYF. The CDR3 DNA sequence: TGTGCCAGCAACGCAGGACTAGCGGGAACAGGTACGCAATATTTT.

In DNA, the CDR3 is TGCGCCAGCAGCTTGGGACAGTGTATAGTATTCTATGGCTACACCTTC. It translates to CASSLGQCIVFYGYTF. This chain uses TRBV5-1 with TRBJ1-2, with a tentative D call TRBD1 (5 bases). The CDR3 has 16 residues. The V gene's germline CDR1 is SGHRS and CDR2 YFSETQ. V lost 0 bases, J lost 4 bases, and 16 bases lay in between.

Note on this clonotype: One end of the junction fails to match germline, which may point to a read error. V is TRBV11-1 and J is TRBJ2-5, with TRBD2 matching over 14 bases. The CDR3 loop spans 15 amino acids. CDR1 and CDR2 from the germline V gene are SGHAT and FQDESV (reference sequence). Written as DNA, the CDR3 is TGTGACAGCACCCTTACGGGACTAGCGGGAGAGACCCAGTACTTT. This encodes CDSTLTGLAGETQYF.

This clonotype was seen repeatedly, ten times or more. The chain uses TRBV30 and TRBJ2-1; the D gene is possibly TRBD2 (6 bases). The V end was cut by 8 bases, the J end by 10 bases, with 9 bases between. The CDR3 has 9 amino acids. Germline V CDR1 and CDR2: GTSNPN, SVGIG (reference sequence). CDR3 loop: CAAGREQFF. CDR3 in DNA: TGTGCCGCGGGGCGAGAGCAGTTCTTC.

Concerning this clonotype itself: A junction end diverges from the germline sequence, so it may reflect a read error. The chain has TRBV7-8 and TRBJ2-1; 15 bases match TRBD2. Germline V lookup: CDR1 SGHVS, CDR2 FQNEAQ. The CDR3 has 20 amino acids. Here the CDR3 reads CASSSRGSGLAGGAYNKQFF. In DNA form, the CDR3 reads TGTGCCAGCAGCTCCCGAGGGTCAGGACTAGCGGGGGGGGCTTACAATAAGCAGTTCTTC.

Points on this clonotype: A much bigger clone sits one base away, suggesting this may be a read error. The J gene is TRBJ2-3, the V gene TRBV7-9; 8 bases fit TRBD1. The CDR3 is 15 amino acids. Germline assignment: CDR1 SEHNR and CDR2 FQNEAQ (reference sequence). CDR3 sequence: CASSLVRGQSDRQYF. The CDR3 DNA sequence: TGTGCCAGCAGCTTAGTCAGGGGGCAGTCAGATAGGCAGTATTTT.

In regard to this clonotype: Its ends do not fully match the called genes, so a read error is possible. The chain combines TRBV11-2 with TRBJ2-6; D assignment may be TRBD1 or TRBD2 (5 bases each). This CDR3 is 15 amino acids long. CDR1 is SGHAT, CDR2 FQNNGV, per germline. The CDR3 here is CASTIERAGANVLTF. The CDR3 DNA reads TGTGCCAGCACCATTGAGAGGGCTGGGGCTAACGTCCTGACTTTC.

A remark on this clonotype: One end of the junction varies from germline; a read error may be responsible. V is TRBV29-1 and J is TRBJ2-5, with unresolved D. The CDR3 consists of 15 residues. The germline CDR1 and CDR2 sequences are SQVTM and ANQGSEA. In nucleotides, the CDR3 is TGCAGCGTTGAAGGACCCGAGCACTTCCAAGAGACCCAATACTTT. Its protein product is CSVEGPEHFQETQYF.

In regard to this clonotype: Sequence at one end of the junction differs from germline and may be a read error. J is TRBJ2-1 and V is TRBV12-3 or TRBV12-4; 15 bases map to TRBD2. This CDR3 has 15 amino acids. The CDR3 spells CVSSLGLAGGVWHFF. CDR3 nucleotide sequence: TGTGTCAGCAGCCTAGGACTAGCGGGAGGGGTTTGGCATTTCTTC.

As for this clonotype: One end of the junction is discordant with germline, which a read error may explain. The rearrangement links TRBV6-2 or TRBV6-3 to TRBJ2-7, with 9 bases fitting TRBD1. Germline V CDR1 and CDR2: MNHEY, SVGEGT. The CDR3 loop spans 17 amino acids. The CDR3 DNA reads TGTGTCAGCAGTTCCCCATCCCCCGGGACAGGGATGTACGAGCAGTACTTC. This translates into CVSSSPSPGTGMYEQYF.

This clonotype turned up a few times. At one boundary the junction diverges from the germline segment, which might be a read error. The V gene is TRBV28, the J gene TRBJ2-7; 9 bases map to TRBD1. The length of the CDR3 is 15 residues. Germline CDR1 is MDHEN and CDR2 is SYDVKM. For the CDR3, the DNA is TGTGTCAGCAGTGAACCGGGACAGGGTCGCAACGAGCAGTACTTC. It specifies CVSSEPGQGRNEQYF.

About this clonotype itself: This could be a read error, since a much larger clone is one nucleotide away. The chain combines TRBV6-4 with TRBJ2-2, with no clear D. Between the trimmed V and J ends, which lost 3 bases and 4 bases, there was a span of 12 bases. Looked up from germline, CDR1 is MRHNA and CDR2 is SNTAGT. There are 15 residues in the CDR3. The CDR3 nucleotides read TGTGCCAGCAGTGAGGACGAGTCGAGCACCGGGGAGCTGTTTTTT. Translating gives CASSEDESSTGELFF.

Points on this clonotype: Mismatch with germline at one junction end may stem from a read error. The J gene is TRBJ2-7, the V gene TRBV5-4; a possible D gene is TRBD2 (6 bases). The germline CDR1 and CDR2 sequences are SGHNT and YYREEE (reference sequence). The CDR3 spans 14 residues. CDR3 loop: CASSSRDSPYEQYF. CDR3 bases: TGTGCCAGCAGCTCAAGGGACTCCCCCTACGAGCAGTACTTT.

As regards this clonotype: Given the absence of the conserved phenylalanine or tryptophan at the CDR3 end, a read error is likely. In DNA form, the CDR3 reads TGCAGAGACCTCCCGGGACAGGGATGCTCCTACAATGAGCAGTTCCTC. Its protein is CRDLPGQGCSYNEQFL. This chain uses TRBV29-1 with TRBJ2-1; TRBD1 aligns across 9 bases. The V gene's germline CDR1 is SQVTM and CDR2 ANQGSEA. This CDR3 is 16 amino acids long.

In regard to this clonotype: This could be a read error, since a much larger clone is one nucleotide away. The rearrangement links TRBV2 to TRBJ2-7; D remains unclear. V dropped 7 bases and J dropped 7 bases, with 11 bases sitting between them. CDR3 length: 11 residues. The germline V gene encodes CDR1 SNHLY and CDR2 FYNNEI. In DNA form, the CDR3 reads TGTGCCAGCAATGCCATGGATGAGCAGTACTTC. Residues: CASNAMDEQYF.

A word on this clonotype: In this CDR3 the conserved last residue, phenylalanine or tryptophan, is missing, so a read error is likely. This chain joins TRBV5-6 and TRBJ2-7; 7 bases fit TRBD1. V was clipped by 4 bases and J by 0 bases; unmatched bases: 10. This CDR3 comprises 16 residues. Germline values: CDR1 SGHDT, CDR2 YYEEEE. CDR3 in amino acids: CASSRCRQGISYEQYI. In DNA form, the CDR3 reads TGTGCCAGCAGCCGATGTCGACAGGGTATCTCCTACGAGCAGTACATC.

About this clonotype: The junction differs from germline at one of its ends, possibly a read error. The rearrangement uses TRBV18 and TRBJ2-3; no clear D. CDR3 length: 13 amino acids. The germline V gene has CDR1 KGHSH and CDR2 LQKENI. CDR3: CTSSHIALDTQYF. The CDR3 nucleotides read TGTACCAGCTCACACATAGCATTGGATACGCAGTATTTT.

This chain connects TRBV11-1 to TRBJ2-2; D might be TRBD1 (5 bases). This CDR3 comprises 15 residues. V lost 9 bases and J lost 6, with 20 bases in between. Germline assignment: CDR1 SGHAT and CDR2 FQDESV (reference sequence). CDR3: CASTYTGPSSGELFF. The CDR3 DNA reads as TGTGCCAGTACCTATACAGGACCTTCCTCCGGGGAGCTGTTTTTT.

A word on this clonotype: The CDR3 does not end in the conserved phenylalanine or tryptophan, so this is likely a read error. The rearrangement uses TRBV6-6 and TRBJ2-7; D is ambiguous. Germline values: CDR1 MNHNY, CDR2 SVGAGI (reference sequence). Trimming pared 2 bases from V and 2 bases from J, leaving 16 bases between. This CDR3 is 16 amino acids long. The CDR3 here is CASSYPVAGRTYEQYL. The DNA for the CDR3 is TGTGCCAGCAGTTACCCCGTAGCCGGCCGAACCTACGAGCAGTACCTC.

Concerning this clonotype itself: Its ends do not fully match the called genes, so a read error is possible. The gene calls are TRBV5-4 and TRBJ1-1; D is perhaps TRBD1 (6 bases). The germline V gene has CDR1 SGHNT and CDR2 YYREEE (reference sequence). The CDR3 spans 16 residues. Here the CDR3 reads CAGSSGERGRNTEAFF. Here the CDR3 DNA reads TGTGCCGGCAGCTCAGGGGAGCGGGGACGGAACACTGAAGCTTTCTTC.

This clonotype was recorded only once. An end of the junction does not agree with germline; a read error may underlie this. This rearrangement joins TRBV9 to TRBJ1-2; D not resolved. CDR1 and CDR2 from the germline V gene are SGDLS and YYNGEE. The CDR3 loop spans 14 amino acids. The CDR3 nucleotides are TGTGCCAGCAGCCTCGGGCTGGTTAACTTTGGCTACACCTTC. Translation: CASSLGLVNFGYTF.